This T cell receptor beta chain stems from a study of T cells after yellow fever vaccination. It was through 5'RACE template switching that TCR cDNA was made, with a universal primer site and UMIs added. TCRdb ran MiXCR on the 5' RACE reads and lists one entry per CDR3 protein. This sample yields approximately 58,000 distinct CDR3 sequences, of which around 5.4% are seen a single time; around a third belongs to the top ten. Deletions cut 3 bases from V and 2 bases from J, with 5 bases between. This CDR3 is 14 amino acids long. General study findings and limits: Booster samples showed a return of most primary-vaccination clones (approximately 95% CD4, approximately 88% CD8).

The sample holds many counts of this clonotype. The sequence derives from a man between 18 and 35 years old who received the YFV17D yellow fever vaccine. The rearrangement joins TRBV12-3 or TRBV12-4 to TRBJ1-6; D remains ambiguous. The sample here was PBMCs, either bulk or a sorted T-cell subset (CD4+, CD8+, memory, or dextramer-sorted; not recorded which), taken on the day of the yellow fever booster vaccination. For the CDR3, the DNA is TGTGCCAGCAGTTTTAACCCCTATAATTCACCCCTCCACTTT. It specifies CASSFNPYNSPLHF.